The TCR beta chain under discussion was sequenced for a study of control samples from healthy donors and cancer patients. Using immunoSEQ multiplex PCR, the repertoire was profiled, and TCRdb retains in-frame clones only, with some absent. The sample includes approximately 190,000 clones, around 90% of them seen just once. Sequenced: blood. The sequence was collected from a man in his thirties or forties in good health.

The CDR3 nucleotides read TGTGCCAGCAGCCAAGCCAACGCAGCTAACTATGGCTACACCTTC. Protein sequence: CASSQANAANYGYTF. The gene calls are TRBV14 and TRBJ1-2; D is unresolved. The CDR3 loop spans 15 amino acids. Germline CDR1 reads SGHDN; CDR2 reads FVKESK. Trimming took 1 base from V and 0 from J, leaving 9 bases between them. Using reference TRBV14 and TRBJ1-2 for the parts outside the CDR3, the full variable domain is EAGVTQFPSHSVIEKGQTVTLRCDPISGHDNLYWYRRVMGKEIKFLLHFVKESKQDESGMPNNRFLAERTGGTYSTLKVQPAELEDSGVYFCASSQANAANYGYTFGSGTRLTVV.